The subject of this entry is one T cell receptor beta chain. The antigen is unknown. Clones were sequenced by immunoSEQ multiplex PCR, and TCRdb holds only the in-frame ones, with some missing. This table holds approximately 76,000 clones, around 78% found once. Antigen-specific CD4+ T cells were first expanded with viral peptide pools by the ViraFEST assay and only then sequenced. Subsequent to ten to eleven days of culture, CD4+ T cells were isolated. People in the vaccine group had not been infected with SARS-CoV-2 before, and their nucleocapsid antibodies were negative. This entry is derived from a study of vaccination effects on CD4 cells after COVID-19. Background on the study: Each participant received a vaccine that was either BNT162b2 or mRNA-1273, given as two doses.

Study-wide results and limits: The study found that only 1 of 255 vaccine-induced clones from healthy vaccinees cross-reacted with common cold coronaviruses.

The source of this sequence is a human donor who received a COVID-19 vaccine. The sample consisted of CD4+ T cells from PBMCs cultured with SARS-CoV-2 spike peptides, taken before COVID-19 vaccination.

CDR3 amino acids: CASSLVVVGQPQHF. CDR3 DNA sequence: TGTGCCAGCAGCTTAGTGGTGGTAGGTCAGCCCCAGCATTTT. The chain employs TRBV7-2 and TRBJ1-5; D gene unclear. The CDR3 covers 14 residues. Trimming removed 1 base at V and 6 bases at J, with 10 bases between. Germline assignment: CDR1 SGHTA and CDR2 FQGNSA. Combining the CDR3 with reference TRBV7-2 and TRBJ1-5 gives the whole variable domain GAGVSQSPSNKVTEKGKDVELRCDPISGHTALYWYRQSLGQGLEFLIYFQGNSAPDKSGLPSDRFSAERTGGSVSTLTIQRTQQEDSAVYLCASSLVVVGQPQHFGDGTRLSIL.